The rows below give T cell receptor beta chains drawn from one sample of a study of T-cell reconstitution after alpha-beta-depleted transplantation in children. Each CDR3 protein is one row after TCRdb ran MiXCR on the PCR reads. Altogether around 530,000 distinct CDR3 sequences are present, roughly 33% being singletons, with the ten largest covering 2% to 3%. This sample comprised PBMCs from the stem cell graft donor, obtained from the stem cell graft. The receptors derive from a human donor who donated a stem cell graft to a child with aplastic anemia. The CDR3 runs from the conserved cysteine through the conserved F or W. D genes are given only for firm matches. A row's size may be missing; if present it is once, few, many or a size class.

v_call: TRBV5-1; clone_size: many; d_call: TRBD1; j_call: TRBJ1-4; cdr3_nt: TGCGCCAGCAGCTTGGGACAGGGAAATGAAAAACTGTTTTTT; cdr3_aa: CASSLGQGNEKLFF
v_call: TRBV5-1; clone_size: .; d_call: .; j_call: TRBJ2-1; cdr3_nt: TGCGCCAGCAGCCCGTCGGGCCGACTACAGAATGAGCAGTTCTTC; cdr3_aa: CASSPSGRLQNEQFF
v_call: TRBV18; clone_size: .; d_call: .; j_call: TRBJ2-3; cdr3_nt: TGTGCCAGCTCAATTCACGGCGGGACTGGGAGCACAGATACGCAGTATTTT; cdr3_aa: CASSIHGGTGSTDTQYF
v_call: TRBV9; clone_size: .; d_call: .; j_call: TRBJ2-1; cdr3_nt: TGTGCCAGCAGCGAGGGACTTAATTCTAGGGATGAGCAGTTCTTC; cdr3_aa: CASSEGLNSRDEQFF
v_call: TRBV12-3/TRBV12-4; clone_size: few; d_call: TRBD1; j_call: TRBJ2-7; cdr3_nt: TGTGCCAGCAGTCCAAGCGGGACAGGGAGATACGAGCAGTACTTC; cdr3_aa: CASSPSGTGRYEQYF
v_call: TRBV7-2; clone_size: many; d_call: .; j_call: TRBJ2-5; cdr3_nt: TGTGCCAGCAGCGCTGCTTTTGGGGAGACCCAGTACTTC; cdr3_aa: CASSAAFGETQYF
v_call: TRBV24-1; clone_size: .; d_call: .; j_call: TRBJ2-1; cdr3_nt: TGTGCCACCAGTGTAAGGGGGAATGAGCAGTTCTTC; cdr3_aa: CATSVRGNEQFF
v_call: TRBV7-2; clone_size: few; d_call: TRBD2; j_call: TRBJ2-1; cdr3_nt: TGTGCCAGCAGCTTTAGCGGGAGTGGGCTCAATGAGCAGTTCTTC; cdr3_aa: CASSFSGSGLNEQFF
v_call: TRBV6-2/TRBV6-3; clone_size: .; d_call: TRBD1; j_call: TRBJ2-2; cdr3_nt: TGTGCCAGCACCCTGAACAGGGGGAACACCGGGGAGCTGTTTTTT; cdr3_aa: CASTLNRGNTGELFF
v_call: TRBV12-3/TRBV12-4; clone_size: few; d_call: .; j_call: TRBJ2-7; cdr3_nt: TGTGCCAGCAGTTTAAACGTCGGCGAGCAGTACTTC; cdr3_aa: CASSLNVGEQYF
v_call: TRBV6-2/TRBV6-3; clone_size: .; d_call: .; j_call: TRBJ2-3; cdr3_nt: TGTGCCAGCAGAAGACAGGCCGGCCCGGGAGATACGCAGTATTTT; cdr3_aa: CASRRQAGPGDTQYF
v_call: TRBV6-2/TRBV6-3; clone_size: .; d_call: .; j_call: TRBJ1-5; cdr3_nt: TGTGCCAGCATGGGGCAGGGGTGGTATGGTGAGCCCCAGCATTTT; cdr3_aa: CASMGQGWYGEPQHF
v_call: TRBV5-6; clone_size: .; d_call: .; j_call: TRBJ1-4; cdr3_nt: TGTGCCAGCAGCGGGGAGACAGAGAATGAAAAACTGTTTTTT; cdr3_aa: CASSGETENEKLFF
v_call: TRBV9; clone_size: .; d_call: .; j_call: TRBJ2-3; cdr3_nt: TGTGCCAGCAGCGGGGACTCGATATCTTCGCGTGGGCAGTATTTT; cdr3_aa: CASSGDSISSRGQYF
v_call: TRBV6-5; clone_size: few; d_call: .; j_call: TRBJ1-4; cdr3_nt: TGTGCCAGCAGTTACGGGCTGGGAGTAAATGAAAAACTGTTTTTT; cdr3_aa: CASSYGLGVNEKLFF
v_call: TRBV20-1; clone_size: few; d_call: TRBD1; j_call: TRBJ1-2; cdr3_nt: TGCAGTGCTAGGAAGGGGGCGGGGTATGGCTACACCTTC; cdr3_aa: CSARKGAGYGYTF
v_call: TRBV28; clone_size: few; d_call: TRBD2; j_call: TRBJ2-3; cdr3_nt: TGTGCCAGCCATAGTAGCGGGAGACCCCCAGATACGCAGTATTTT; cdr3_aa: CASHSSGRPPDTQYF
v_call: TRBV29-1; clone_size: .; d_call: .; j_call: TRBJ2-3; cdr3_nt: TGCAGCGTTTGGCTAACGGGGGATACGCAGTATTTT; cdr3_aa: CSVWLTGDTQYF
v_call: TRBV5-4; clone_size: .; d_call: TRBD2; j_call: TRBJ2-1; cdr3_nt: TGTGCCAGCAGCCGGGGGGTCCCAAGCTCCTACAATGAGCAGTTCTTC; cdr3_aa: CASSRGVPSSYNEQFF
v_call: TRBV19; clone_size: .; d_call: TRBD1; j_call: TRBJ2-1; cdr3_nt: TGTGCCAGTAGTACCTTCCCGGGACAGGGGGCAGGGCAGTTCTTC; cdr3_aa: CASSTFPGQGAGQFF
v_call: TRBV3-1; clone_size: .; d_call: .; j_call: TRBJ2-5; cdr3_nt: TGTGCCAGCAGCCAAGATCCGGCAGCGACAGAGACCCAGTACTTC; cdr3_aa: CASSQDPAATETQYF
v_call: TRBV2; clone_size: few; d_call: .; j_call: TRBJ2-6; cdr3_nt: TGTGCCAGCATTTGGACTCCGAGCTCTGGGGCCAACGTCCTGACTTTC; cdr3_aa: CASIWTPSSGANVLTF
v_call: TRBV20-1; clone_size: .; d_call: .; j_call: TRBJ2-1; cdr3_nt: TGCAGTGCTAGTCCCGTGAATGAGCAGTTCTTC; cdr3_aa: CSASPVNEQFF
v_call: TRBV7-2; clone_size: few; d_call: TRBD2; j_call: TRBJ2-1; cdr3_nt: TGTGCCAGCAGCGTTGAGTCCGGGACTAGCGGTTGGGATGAGCAGTTCTTC; cdr3_aa: CASSVESGTSGWDEQFF
v_call: TRBV7-9; clone_size: few; d_call: .; j_call: TRBJ2-2; cdr3_nt: TGTGCCAGCAGCTTAGAACTGGTCACCGGGGAGCTGTTTTTT; cdr3_aa: CASSLELVTGELFF
v_call: TRBV20-1; clone_size: few; d_call: TRBD2; j_call: TRBJ2-7; cdr3_nt: TGCAGTGCTAAGGGGACTAGCGGGAACCTCTACGAGCAGTACTTC; cdr3_aa: CSAKGTSGNLYEQYF
v_call: TRBV5-1; clone_size: .; d_call: .; j_call: TRBJ2-1; cdr3_nt: TGCGCCAGCAGCGCCAATTACGACTCCTACAATGAGCAGTTCTTC; cdr3_aa: CASSANYDSYNEQFF
v_call: TRBV30; clone_size: .; d_call: .; j_call: TRBJ1-6; cdr3_nt: TGTGCCTGGAAGTCCCCCGTTGGGCCCCTCCACTTT; cdr3_aa: CAWKSPVGPLHF
v_call: TRBV7-2; clone_size: few; d_call: .; j_call: TRBJ2-2; cdr3_nt: TGTGCCGGCAGCTTCGAGGACGCGACGACGGGTGTGCTGTTTTTT; cdr3_aa: CAGSFEDATTGVLFF
v_call: TRBV12-3/TRBV12-4; clone_size: .; d_call: .; j_call: TRBJ1-3; cdr3_nt: TGTGCCAGCAGTAGACGGGGCTCTGGAAACACCATATATTTT; cdr3_aa: CASSRRGSGNTIYF
v_call: TRBV7-9; clone_size: .; d_call: TRBD1; j_call: TRBJ1-1; cdr3_nt: TGTGCCAGCAGCCTTGGACAGGGGGTTAGTCCTGAAGCTTTCTTT; cdr3_aa: CASSLGQGVSPEAFF
v_call: TRBV28; clone_size: .; d_call: .; j_call: TRBJ1-5; cdr3_nt: TGTGCCAGCAGAGCCTTCCTCTACAATCAGCCCCAGCATTTT; cdr3_aa: CASRAFLYNQPQHF
v_call: TRBV20-1; clone_size: few; d_call: .; j_call: TRBJ2-1; cdr3_nt: TGCAGCCAGAAGAGGAGAGTTTTAGGCCATGAGCAGTTCTTC; cdr3_aa: CSQKRRVLGHEQFF
v_call: TRBV5-1; clone_size: few; d_call: TRBD1; j_call: TRBJ2-2; cdr3_nt: TGCGCCACAGGACAGGGTGCCGGGGAGCTGTTTTTT; cdr3_aa: CATGQGAGELFF
v_call: TRBV20-1; clone_size: .; d_call: .; j_call: TRBJ1-2; cdr3_nt: TGCAGTGCTAGACCCGGAAGGCTCTATGGCTACACCTTC; cdr3_aa: CSARPGRLYGYTF
v_call: TRBV19; clone_size: .; d_call: .; j_call: TRBJ2-1; cdr3_nt: TGTGCCAGTAGTATCGGAGGGACACCCAACAATGAGCAGTTCTTC; cdr3_aa: CASSIGGTPNNEQFF
v_call: TRBV27; clone_size: .; d_call: .; j_call: TRBJ2-3; cdr3_nt: TGTGCCAGCAGTTTTTACCCCGAGGCCACAGATACGCAGTATTTT; cdr3_aa: CASSFYPEATDTQYF
v_call: TRBV30; clone_size: many; d_call: .; j_call: TRBJ1-2; cdr3_nt: TGTGCCTGGAGCCCATCCTATGGCTACACCTTC; cdr3_aa: CAWSPSYGYTF
v_call: TRBV7-9; clone_size: .; d_call: .; j_call: TRBJ1-3; cdr3_nt: TGTGCCAGCAGCTTAACGGGGGTCACTGGAAACACCATATATTTT; cdr3_aa: CASSLTGVTGNTIYF
v_call: TRBV20-1; clone_size: few; d_call: .; j_call: TRBJ1-5; cdr3_nt: TGCAGTGCTAGTGGTCCCATGGGGGGCAATCAGCCCCAGCATTTT; cdr3_aa: CSASGPMGGNQPQHF
v_call: TRBV15; clone_size: .; d_call: .; j_call: TRBJ1-5; cdr3_nt: TGTGCCACCAGCAGAGATGCCACGAGCAATCAGCCCCAGCATTTT; cdr3_aa: CATSRDATSNQPQHF
v_call: TRBV6-1; clone_size: .; d_call: TRBD2; j_call: TRBJ2-3; cdr3_nt: TGTGCCAGCCGATTAAGCGGGGGGGCCACAGATACGCAGTATTTT; cdr3_aa: CASRLSGGATDTQYF
v_call: TRBV5-1; clone_size: .; d_call: .; j_call: TRBJ2-5; cdr3_nt: TGCGCCAGCAGCTCCCGGGGTAGTAAAGAGACCCAGTACTTC; cdr3_aa: CASSSRGSKETQYF
v_call: TRBV5-6; clone_size: few; d_call: .; j_call: TRBJ2-2; cdr3_nt: TGTGCCAGCAGCTTATGGGGTTCCGGGGAGCTGTTTTTT; cdr3_aa: CASSLWGSGELFF
v_call: TRBV20-1; clone_size: .; d_call: .; j_call: TRBJ2-4; cdr3_nt: TGCAGTGCTAGGGTCGTGGGAGCCAAAAACATTCAGTACTTC; cdr3_aa: CSARVVGAKNIQYF